A selection of T cell receptor beta chains follows, all from one sample in a study of blood T cells in healthy people across ages. TCRdb used MiXCR to reprocess the 5' RACE reads, holding one entry per CDR3 protein. Of about 1.8 million distinct CDR3 sequences listed, around 50% were seen once; the top ten hold roughly 2%. The specimen sequenced was blood. These receptors were taken from a woman between 35 and 50 years old in good health. The CDR3 runs from the conserved cysteine through the conserved F or W. Each record gives: clone size, J gene, D gene, V gene, CDR3 DNA, CDR3 protein. D genes are given only for firm matches. Clone size is not always given. Where it is, it says once, few, many or a class for expanded clones.

abundance: .; j_gene: TRBJ2-5; d_gene: .; v_gene: TRBV3-1; CDR3nt: TGTGCCAGCAGCCAAGGGGTGGGGCGAGAGACCCAGTACTTC; CDR3aa: CASSQGVGRETQYF
abundance: once; j_gene: TRBJ1-4; d_gene: .; v_gene: TRBV4-1; CDR3nt: TGCGCCAGCAGCCAAGACCCCGGCGGGGGAGGGAGAAAACTGTTTTTT; CDR3aa: CASSQDPGGGGRKLFF
abundance: .; j_gene: TRBJ2-5; d_gene: .; v_gene: TRBV4-2; CDR3nt: TGTGCCAGCAGCCCGAGTAGCGACGGCCAAGAGACCCAGTACTTC; CDR3aa: CASSPSSDGQETQYF
abundance: once; j_gene: TRBJ1-5; d_gene: .; v_gene: TRBV28; CDR3nt: TGTGCCAGCACATCGCGAGCCGGGATGGGTCCGAATCAGCCCCAGCATTTT; CDR3aa: CASTSRAGMGPNQPQHF
abundance: .; j_gene: TRBJ2-7; d_gene: .; v_gene: TRBV7-2; CDR3nt: TGTGCCAGCAGCCAAAGAAGGGGGTGCGAGCAGTACTTC; CDR3aa: CASSQRRGCEQYF
abundance: .; j_gene: TRBJ2-3; d_gene: TRBD2; v_gene: TRBV10-3; CDR3nt: TGTGCCATCAGTGAGTCGGCGGGAGGGACAGATACGCAGTATTTT; CDR3aa: CAISESAGGTDTQYF
abundance: .; j_gene: TRBJ2-5; d_gene: TRBD1; v_gene: TRBV6-1; CDR3nt: TGTGCCAGCAGCCCCCCCGGGACAGGGGTTCCGGGAGAGCAGTACTTC; CDR3aa: CASSPPGTGVPGEQYF
abundance: .; j_gene: TRBJ2-7; d_gene: .; v_gene: TRBV2; CDR3nt: TGTGCCAGCGATCTTGCGGGCTCCTCTTCCTACGAGCAGTACTTC; CDR3aa: CASDLAGSSSYEQYF
abundance: .; j_gene: TRBJ1-5; d_gene: .; v_gene: TRBV29-1; CDR3nt: TGCAGCGTTGGAGGCAGCTTCAATCAGCCCCAGCATTTT; CDR3aa: CSVGGSFNQPQHF
abundance: many; j_gene: TRBJ2-5; d_gene: .; v_gene: TRBV18; CDR3nt: TGCGCCAGCAGCCCTCCGGGACTTCAAGAGACCCAGTACTTC; CDR3aa: CASSPPGLQETQYF
abundance: many; j_gene: TRBJ2-3; d_gene: TRBD1; v_gene: TRBV6-5; CDR3nt: TGTGCCAGCAGTTACTCGGGACAGGGAACAGATACGCAGTATTTT; CDR3aa: CASSYSGQGTDTQYF
abundance: .; j_gene: TRBJ1-2; d_gene: .; v_gene: TRBV9; CDR3nt: TGTGCTAGTGAGGGGCGTGGCTACACCTTC; CDR3aa: CASEGRGYTF
abundance: few; j_gene: TRBJ2-5; d_gene: .; v_gene: TRBV28; CDR3nt: TGTGCCAGCAGTTTGTCCGACAGAAAAGAGACCCAGTACTTC; CDR3aa: CASSLSDRKETQYF
abundance: .; j_gene: TRBJ2-1; d_gene: TRBD2; v_gene: TRBV27; CDR3nt: TGTGCCAGCAGTTTCCTCATAGCGGGGGGAAACAATGAGCAGTTCTTC; CDR3aa: CASSFLIAGGNNEQFF
abundance: .; j_gene: TRBJ2-6; d_gene: TRBD2; v_gene: TRBV6-9; CDR3nt: TGTGCCAGCAGTCCTTTCCTAGCGGGGGGGCCAACTGGGGCCAACGTCCTGACTTTC; CDR3aa: CASSPFLAGGPTGANVLTF
abundance: .; j_gene: TRBJ1-2; d_gene: TRBD1; v_gene: TRBV29-1; CDR3nt: TGCAACGTTGTGTTGGACAGGGTGGGTTGCACCTTC; CDR3aa: CNVVLDRVGCTF
abundance: few; j_gene: TRBJ2-1; d_gene: TRBD1; v_gene: TRBV4-2; CDR3nt: TGTGCCAGCAGCCTGGATCGGACAGGGGCCTACAATGAGCAGTTCTTC; CDR3aa: CASSLDRTGAYNEQFF
abundance: .; j_gene: TRBJ2-5; d_gene: .; v_gene: TRBV20-1; CDR3nt: TGCAGTGCTCCAAAGCAGACCCAGTACTTC; CDR3aa: CSAPKQTQYF
abundance: few; j_gene: TRBJ2-4; d_gene: TRBD1; v_gene: TRBV27; CDR3nt: TGTGCCAGCAGTTTAACTGGGACAGCTTTAAACATTCAGTACTTC; CDR3aa: CASSLTGTALNIQYF
abundance: .; j_gene: TRBJ2-7; d_gene: .; v_gene: TRBV20-1; CDR3nt: TGCAGTGCCGCGCGCGGGGGCCGACTCGGAACCTACGAGCAGTACTTC; CDR3aa: CSAARGGRLGTYEQYF
abundance: few; j_gene: TRBJ1-2; d_gene: .; v_gene: TRBV2; CDR3nt: TGTGCCAGCAGTGATGGCTACACCTTC; CDR3aa: CASSDGYTF
abundance: few; j_gene: TRBJ1-2; d_gene: .; v_gene: TRBV6-5; CDR3nt: TGTGCCAGCAGTCCCTGGGGGACGCTTGTCGTTGATGGCTACACCTTC; CDR3aa: CASSPWGTLVVDGYTF